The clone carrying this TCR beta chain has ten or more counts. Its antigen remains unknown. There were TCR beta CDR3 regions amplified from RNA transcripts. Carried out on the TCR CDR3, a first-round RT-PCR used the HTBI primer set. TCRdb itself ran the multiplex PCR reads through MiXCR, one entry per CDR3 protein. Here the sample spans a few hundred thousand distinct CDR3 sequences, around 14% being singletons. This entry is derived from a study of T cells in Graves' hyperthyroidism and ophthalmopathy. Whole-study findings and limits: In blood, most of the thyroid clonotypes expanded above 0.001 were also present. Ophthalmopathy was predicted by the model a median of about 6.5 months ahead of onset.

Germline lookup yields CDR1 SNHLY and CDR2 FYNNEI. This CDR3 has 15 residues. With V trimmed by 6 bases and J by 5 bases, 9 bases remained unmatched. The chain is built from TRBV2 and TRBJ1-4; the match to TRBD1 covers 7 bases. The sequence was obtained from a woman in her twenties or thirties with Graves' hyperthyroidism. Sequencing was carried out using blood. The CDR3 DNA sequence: TGTGCCAGCAGCAGACTCGGGACAGCGAATGAAAAACTGTTTTTT. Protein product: CASSRLGTANEKLFF.